This is a list of T cell receptor beta chains from one sample in a study of low-dose radiotherapy and immunotherapy resistance in tumors. TCRdb re-called the reads with MiXCR, one entry per CDR3 protein. The table has about 39,000 distinct CDR3 sequences, about 20% seen once. The sample here was PBMCs, taken after low-dose radiotherapy plus immunotherapy. These receptors were collected from a female donor with ovarian cancer. The conserved cysteine and the conserved F or W are not part of the CDR3 here. Fields, in order: V gene, clone size, CDR3 protein. Part of the rows lack a size; the others show once, few, many or a class for expanded clones.

V: TRBV20-1
size: many
CDR3: SAKPGRNQPQH

V: TRBV20-1
size: .
CDR3: SAREWGARETQY

V: TRBV11-2
size: many
CDR3: ASRTTLSYNEQF

V: TRBV6-6
size: many
CDR3: ASSYSMRNEQF

V: TRBV5-6
size: .
CDR3: ASSLYMASGRFGELF

V: TRBV20-1
size: many
CDR3: SARDSADRGEQY

V: TRBV12-3/TRBV12-4
size: many
CDR3: ASSLPADTEAF

V: TRBV19
size: many
CDR3: ASSTPGSGEQF

V: TRBV11-2
size: many
CDR3: ASSSRLAGGREQY

V: TRBV6-6
size: .
CDR3: ASSFVPGGGYT

V: TRBV9
size: .
CDR3: ASSAQGGNSPLH

V: TRBV6-5
size: .
CDR3: ASRPTGANEKLF

V: TRBV5-4
size: .
CDR3: ASMPLEQGAKTEAF

V: TRBV19
size: many
CDR3: ASSKGTGGSYNEQF

V: TRBV5-4
size: many
CDR3: ASSFAGGAYNEQF

V: TRBV7-4
size: many
CDR3: ASSLARDWGSYEQY

V: TRBV29-1
size: many
CDR3: SVADGQETQY

V: TRBV7-2
size: .
CDR3: ASSLDVNIQY

V: TRBV29-1
size: many
CDR3: SARQGPYEQY

V: TRBV27
size: many
CDR3: ASSLGSTPTYNEQF

V: TRBV10-3
size: many
CDR3: AISEGQSTDTQY

V: TRBV20-1
size: many
CDR3: SARDTGRDTGELF

V: TRBV5-8
size: .
CDR3: ASAPWGTGFSYEQY

V: TRBV30
size: .
CDR3: AWGPGQPSSYEQY

V: TRBV20-1
size: many
CDR3: SARGRGKETQY